This entry lists 20 T cell receptor beta chains sequenced from one sample in a study of blood T cell repertoires in COVID-19. Libraries were prepared by immunoSEQ multiplex PCR; TCRdb keeps only in-frame clonotypes and omits some of them. The sample consists of around 250,000 clones, more than 70% of them appearing once. The sample was PBMCs or T cells enriched from blood (not recorded which). The receptors come from a woman between 40 and 55 years old with acute COVID-19.

The chain couples TRBV30 to TRBJ2-2, with D tentatively TRBD2 (6 bases). Between the trimmed V and J ends, which lost 8 bases and 3 bases, there was a span of 13 bases. In germline, CDR1 is GTSNPN, CDR2 SVGIG (reference sequence). The CDR3 covers 13 residues. The CDR3: CAGRPSDTGELFF. The CDR3 DNA reads as TGTGCCGGGCGACCTAGCGACACCGGGGAGCTGTTTTTT.

This clone was found many times. This rearrangement joins TRBV11-2 to TRBJ1-5; D is uncertain. Germline V lookup: CDR1 SGHAT, CDR2 FQNNGV. V gave up 2 bases and J gave up 5 bases, with 7 bases separating them. This CDR3 region has 13 residues. As DNA, the CDR3 is TGTGCCAGCAGCTTAACGAGGGATCAGCCCCAGCATTTT. It specifies CASSLTRDQPQHF. The full variable domain, with the rest looked up from reference TRBV11-2 and TRBJ1-5, is EAGVAQSPRYKIIEKRQSVAFWCNPISGHATLYWYQQILGQGPKLLIQFQNNGVVDDSQLPKDRFSAERLKGVDSTLKIQPAKLEDSAVYLCASSLTRDQPQHFGDGTRLSIL.

The rearrangement joins TRBV3-1 (or the pseudogene TRBV3-2) to TRBJ1-5; tentatively, D is TRBD1 (6 bases). This CDR3 is built from 16 residues. V lost 5 bases, J lost 0 bases, and 14 bases lay in between. The germline CDR1 and CDR2 sequences are LGHDT and YNNKEL (reference sequence). This chain's CDR3 is CASSVGTPHSNQPQHF. The CDR3 DNA sequence: TGTGCCAGCAGCGTTGGGACACCTCATAGCAATCAGCCCCAGCATTTT.

The rearrangement joins TRBV5-1 to TRBJ1-2, with TRBD1 identical over 7 bases. This CDR3 has 15 amino acids. Trimming removed 4 bases from V and 1 base from J; junction bases left unmatched: 7. Germline V gene lookup returns CDR1 SGHRS and CDR2 YFSETQ. The DNA for the CDR3 is TGCGCCAGCAGCCCCGGGGACAGAGATAACTATGGCTACACCTTC. It encodes CASSPGDRDNYGYTF.

The chain joins TRBV7-2 to TRBJ2-3, with no clear D. Trimming removed 1 base from V and 6 bases from J, with 11 bases in between. Germline CDR1 is SGHTA and CDR2 is FQGNSA. The CDR3 consists of 14 residues. This CDR3 is CASSLVGAGDTQYF. DNA of the CDR3: TGTGCCAGCAGCTTAGTCGGAGCCGGGGATACGCAGTATTTT.

The V and J genes are TRBV28 and TRBJ1-2; 7 bases match TRBD1. The CDR3 runs 14 residues. Per the germline V gene, CDR1 is MDHEN and CDR2 is SYDVKM. Trimming removed 5 bases from V and 2 bases from J; junction bases left unmatched: 5. The CDR3 reads CASSKQGPNYGYTF. The CDR3 nucleotides read TGTGCCAGCAGTAAACAGGGGCCCAACTATGGCTACACCTTC.

The chain links TRBV9 to TRBJ1-5; D uncertain. Deletions cut 0 bases from V and 4 bases from J, with 11 bases between. From germline, CDR1 is SGDLS and CDR2 YYNGEE. The CDR3 extends over 15 amino acids. In nucleotides, the CDR3 is TGTGCCAGCAGCGTAGGAGGACTGGGTAATCAGCCCCAGCATTTT. Translation gives CASSVGGLGNQPQHF.

This clone appeared once. The V and J genes are TRBV19 and TRBJ2-6; maybe TRBD2 (5 bases). Trimming left V 7 bases short and J 2 bases short, with 12 bases between. This CDR3 contains 15 residues. Looked up from germline, CDR1 is LNHDA and CDR2 is SQIVND (reference sequence). This CDR3 is CASTPREAGANVLTF. CDR3 in DNA: TGTGCCAGTACCCCCCGGGAAGCTGGGGCCAACGTCCTGACTTTC.

The chain links TRBV11-2 to TRBJ2-7; 8 nucleotides line up with TRBD2. The CDR3 has 13 amino acids. The V gene's germline CDR1 is SGHAT and CDR2 FQNNGV. J was trimmed by 3 bases and V by 3 bases; bases with no gene match: 1. This CDR3 is CASSLTSVYEQYV. In DNA, the CDR3 is TGTGCCAGCAGCTTGACTAGCGTCTACGAGCAGTACGTC.

The rearrangement joins TRBV30 to TRBJ1-5; maybe TRBD1 (6 bases). The V and J ends lost 4 bases and 8 bases respectively, with 12 bases between them. CDR1 and CDR2 from the germline V gene are GTSNPN and SVGIG (reference sequence). CDR3 size: 12 residues. The CDR3: CAWTQGMEPQHF. DNA for the CDR3: TGTGCCTGGACCCAGGGGATGGAGCCCCAGCATTTT.

The chain is built from TRBV5-6 and TRBJ2-3; no definite D call. Between the trimmed V and J ends, which lost 0 bases and 4 bases, there was a span of 6 bases. Germline CDR1 and CDR2: SGHDT and YYEEEE. The CDR3 sequence is 13 residues long. CDR3 sequence: CASSLVQSDTQYF. The CDR3, as DNA: TGTGCCAGCAGCTTGGTTCAGTCAGATACGCAGTATTTT.

This chain links TRBV18 with TRBJ2-2, with D possibly matching TRBD1 (5 bases). There are 18 residues in the CDR3. V gave up 2 bases and J gave up 4 bases, with 20 bases separating them. Germline CDR1 is KGHSH and CDR2 is LQKENI. The CDR3 region is CASSPVMDTPSVTGELFF. CDR3 bases: TGTGCCAGCTCACCAGTCATGGACACCCCCTCAGTCACCGGGGAGCTGTTTTTT.

A few counts support this clone. This chain joins TRBV5-1 and TRBJ1-1; D might be TRBD1 (5 bases). V dropped 0 bases and J dropped 2 bases, with 14 bases sitting between them. CDR3 length: 16 residues. Germline assignment: CDR1 SGHRS and CDR2 YFSETQ. CDR3 sequence (DNA): TGCGCCAGCAGCTTGGGCCTAGACAGTTCTAACACTGAAGCTTTCTTT. It yields the protein CASSLGLDSSNTEAFF. The whole variable domain, filled in from reference TRBV5-1 and TRBJ1-1, reads KAGVTQTPRYLIKTRGQQVTLSCSPISGHRSVSWYQQTPGQGLQFLFEYFSETQRNKGNFPGRFSGRQFSNSRSEMNVSTLELGDSALYLCASSLGLDSSNTEAFFGQGTRLTVV.

This clone has a single count. The chain joins TRBV2 to TRBJ2-1; 9 bases are a match to TRBD2. Germline assignment: CDR1 SNHLY and CDR2 FYNNEI. The V and J ends lost 8 bases and 2 bases, in that order; junction bases with no gene match: 13. The CDR3 is 17 residues long. Here the CDR3 reads CASRGPATSGPYNEQFF. The CDR3 DNA reads as TGTGCCAGCCGTGGGCCCGCGACTAGCGGACCCTACAATGAGCAGTTCTTC.

The chain recombines TRBV7-9 with TRBJ1-1, with 7 positions matching TRBD1. The CDR3 is 15 residues long. The germline CDR1 and CDR2 sequences are SEHNR and FQNEAQ (reference sequence). The V gene end was trimmed by 1 base and the J gene end by 8 bases; junction bases not matched to a gene: 10. The CDR3 sequence: CASSLETGRILEAFF. Written as DNA, the CDR3 is TGTGCCAGCAGCTTAGAGACAGGGAGGATCCTCGAAGCTTTCTTT.

This clone has a single count. This rearrangement joins TRBV29-1 to TRBJ1-2; 7 positions match TRBD1. Germline values: CDR1 SQVTM, CDR2 ANQGSEA. CDR3 length: 15 amino acids. The V and J ends lost 3 bases and 3 bases, in that order; junction bases with no gene match: 10. The CDR3 DNA reads as TGCAGCGTTGAGACAGGGCAGGGGTCCTACTATGGCTACACCTTC. This translates into CSVETGQGSYYGYTF.

The chain is built from TRBV7-9 and TRBJ1-4; D possibly corresponds to TRBD1 (5 bases). The CDR3 covers 16 residues. V shed 5 bases and J shed 2 bases, with 15 bases lying between them. Germline CDR1 and CDR2: SEHNR and FQNEAQ (reference sequence). The CDR3 nucleotides read TGTGCCAGCAGCGGGGACTTTGTTGGTACTAATGAAAAACTGTTTTTT. This codes for CASSGDFVGTNEKLFF.

V gene TRBV7-2 combines with J gene TRBJ2-7; perhaps TRBD2 as D (6 bases). With 1 base removed from V and 3 bases from J, the gap between germline ends came to 13 bases. CDR1 is SGHTA and CDR2 is FQGNSA in the germline V gene. There are 15 residues in the CDR3. The CDR3 region is CASSLGGGQVYEQYV. CDR3 coding DNA: TGTGCCAGCAGCTTAGGGGGAGGTCAAGTCTACGAGCAGTACGTC.

This clone has a count of ten or more. Compared with germline, one end of the junction differs, possibly owing to a read error. The chain couples TRBV7-7 to TRBJ2-2, with TRBD2 as a possible D gene (5 bases). This CDR3 has 16 amino acids. Germline CDR1 SSHAT, CDR2 FNYEAQ (reference sequence). The CDR3 DNA reads as TGTGCTAGCAGCTTATCTCGGGATGTCAACACCGGGGAGCTGTTTTTT. Amino acids: CASSLSRDVNTGELFF.

The CDR3 DNA reads as TGTGCCAGCAGGGGGGGACCGGAGATGGAAGCTTTCTTT. Its protein is CASRGGPEMEAFF. V usage is TRBV12-3 or TRBV12-4 and J usage is TRBJ1-1, with D possibly matching TRBD1 (5 bases). Trimming took 6 bases from V and 8 from J, leaving 16 bases between them. This CDR3 is built from 13 residues.